This entry lists 18 T cell receptor beta chains sequenced from one sample in a study of blood T cell repertoires in COVID-19. Only in-frame clones appear in the TCRdb table, and some are missing; sequencing was by immunoSEQ multiplex PCR. The sample has 200,000 to 300,000 clones, about 87% seen once. The sequenced material came from peripheral blood. Receptors were obtained from a man aged 60-69 years who had recovered from COVID-19.

CDR3 sequence reads: CASSFVSAGAMTYEQYF. The CDR3 region has the DNA TGTGCCAGCAGCTTTGTTAGTGCAGGCGCTATGACCTACGAGCAGTACTTC. The chain employs TRBV7-2 and TRBJ2-7; no clear D gene. The CDR3 totals 17 residues. Per the germline V gene, CDR1 is SGHTA and CDR2 is FQGNSA. The ends were cut back, 3 bases at V and 2 bases at J, with 20 bases in the middle.

The chain couples TRBV5-6 to TRBJ1-6; the D is unclear. Trimming stripped 0 bases from V and 10 bases from J, with 17 bases between. The CDR3 consists of 16 residues. In germline, CDR1 is SGHDT, CDR2 YYEEEE. The CDR3, as DNA: TGTGCCAGCAGCTTGGTTTCCAGGACTGATGGCTCACCCCTCCACTTT. Encoded protein: CASSLVSRTDGSPLHF.

To note about this clone: This CDR3 is also generated by other DNA sequences in the sample. The J gene is TRBJ1-5, the V gene TRBV3-1 (or the pseudogene TRBV3-2), with D uncertain. This CDR3 region has 17 residues. Germline values: CDR1 LGHDT, CDR2 YNNKEL (reference sequence). Trimming pared 0 bases from V and 3 bases from J, leaving 15 bases between. The CDR3 protein is CASSQDFSGSLNQPQHF. CDR3 nucleotide sequence: TGTGCCAGCAGCCAAGATTTTTCGGGTTCTCTCAATCAGCCCCAGCATTTT.

The CDR3 DNA reads TGTGCCAGCAGCCCCGACACCCATGAGCAGTTCTTC. Protein: CASSPDTHEQFF. The chain carries TRBV5-6 and TRBJ2-1, with unresolved D. The germline V and J ends were trimmed by 4 bases and 8 bases, with 10 bases remaining between them. Germline V gene sequence: CDR1 SGHDT, CDR2 YYEEEE. The CDR3 runs to 12 residues.

The genes are TRBV6-5 and TRBJ2-1; 7 positions agree with TRBD2. Germline CDR1 and CDR2: MNHEY and SVGAGI. V dropped 6 bases and J dropped 6; count of bases not matched to a gene: 11. This CDR3 comprises 15 residues. CDR3 sequence (DNA): TGTGCCAGCAGGGGCCGGGACTATTCGATCAATGAGCAGTTCTTC. Encoded protein: CASRGRDYSINEQFF.

This chain links TRBV5-4 with TRBJ1-2; 8 bases map to TRBD1. The CDR3 runs to 17 residues. From germline, CDR1 is SGHNT and CDR2 YYREEE (reference sequence). V dropped 0 bases and J dropped 7; count of bases not matched to a gene: 14. For the CDR3, the DNA is TGTGCCAGCAGCTTGGTCCCGACGGGACAGGCGTACGGTGGCTACACCTTC. It specifies CASSLVPTGQAYGGYTF.

The chain uses TRBV19 and TRBJ2-2; 10 bases map to TRBD2. The CDR3 sequence is 17 residues long. Germline trimming cut 7 bases from V and 0 bases from J; bases unmatched to any gene: 8. Germline assignment: CDR1 LNHDA and CDR2 SQIVND (reference sequence). The CDR3 DNA reads TGTGCCAGTAATAGGGCTAGCGGGGGAGCGAACACCGGGGAGCTGTTTTTT. Translating gives CASNRASGGANTGELFF.

The CDR3 region is CASSPAGGHYSNQPQHF. DNA of the CDR3: TGTGCCAGCTCACCAGCTGGTGGGCATTATAGCAATCAGCCCCAGCATTTT. This chain uses TRBV18 with TRBJ1-5; D ambiguous. The CDR3 has 17 amino acids. The V gene lost 2 bases and the J gene lost 0 bases, with 14 bases spanning the gap. Germline values: CDR1 KGHSH, CDR2 LQKENI.

The chain joins TRBV7-9 to TRBJ1-2; weak D call: TRBD1 (6 bases). Germline loops: CDR1 SEHNR, CDR2 FQNEAQ (reference sequence). Deletions cut 1 base from V and 4 bases from J, with 13 bases between. CDR3 size: 15 residues. CDR3 residues: CASSLGLQGGYGYTF. The CDR3 DNA reads TGTGCCAGCAGCTTAGGTCTACAGGGCGGCTATGGCTACACCTTC.

In its sample, this clone was seen a few times. CDR3 sequence (DNA): TGTGCCTGGAGTCCAACAGGGCCCGGGGAGCTGTTTTTT. Residues: CAWSPTGPGELFF. The chain has TRBV30 and TRBJ2-2; D is perhaps TRBD1 (6 bases). The V and J ends lost 2 bases and 6 bases respectively, with 10 bases between them. Germline V gene lookup returns CDR1 GTSNPN and CDR2 SVGIG (reference sequence). CDR3 length: 13 amino acids.

The V and J genes are TRBV10-1 and TRBJ2-7; perhaps TRBD2 as D (5 bases). This CDR3 spans 14 amino acids. Per the germline V gene, CDR1 is WNHNN and CDR2 is SYGVQD (reference sequence). V lost 3 bases and J lost 4, with 13 bases in between. The CDR3 region has the DNA TGCGCCAGCAGTGATCCGGGGTCCCCGTACGAGCAGTACTTC. Translation gives CASSDPGSPYEQYF.

This rearrangement joins TRBV21-1 to TRBJ2-7; TRBD2 reflects the table's D call only, with no check against the DNA. TRBV21-1 is marked as a pseudogene. The CDR3 contains 21 residues. The CDR3 sequence is CASSNRGSLDASGAREHEQYF. The CDR3 region has the DNA TGTGCCAGCAGCAACCGGGGCTCTTTGGATGCTAGCGGGGCCCGTGAGCACGAGCAGTACTTC.

The gene calls are TRBV7-9 and TRBJ1-1; possibly TRBD1 for D (5 bases). Germline values: CDR1 SEHNR, CDR2 FQNEAQ (reference sequence). V lost 5 bases, J lost 6 bases, and 13 bases lay in between. CDR3 length: 13 residues. CDR3 residues: CASSPTARAEAFF. For the CDR3, the DNA is TGTGCCAGCAGCCCCACAGCCAGGGCTGAAGCTTTCTTT. Full variable domain (missing parts from reference TRBV7-9 and TRBJ1-1): DTGVSQNPRHKITKRGQNVTFRCDPISEHNRLYWYRQTLGQGPEFLTYFQNEAQLEKSRLLSDRFSAERPKGSFSTLEIQRTEQGDSAMYLCASSPTARAEAFFGQGTRLTVV.

The genes are TRBV12-3 or TRBV12-4 and TRBJ1-1; 9 nucleotides align to TRBD1. J gave up 3 bases and V 6 bases, and 2 bases lay outside the gene matches. The CDR3 consists of 13 residues. CDR3 protein: CASRRQGDTEAFF. The CDR3 nucleotides read TGTGCCAGCAGGAGACAGGGGGACACTGAAGCTTTCTTT.

The chain employs TRBV7-9 and TRBJ1-4; perhaps TRBD1 as D (6 bases). V was trimmed by 4 bases and J by 0 bases, leaving 9 bases between them. The CDR3 extends over 15 amino acids. Germline V gene sequence: CDR1 SEHNR, CDR2 FQNEAQ (reference sequence). CDR3 sequence reads: CASSWTASTNEKLFF. CDR3 nucleotide sequence: TGTGCCAGCAGCTGGACAGCCTCAACTAATGAAAAACTGTTTTTT.

The chain is built from TRBV5-1 and TRBJ2-1; TRBD2 matches at 11 bases. The CDR3 is 15 amino acids. V lost 9 bases and J lost 3; bases outside the gene matches: 8. CDR1 and CDR2 from the germline V gene are SGHRS and YFSETQ. CDR3 sequence (DNA): TGCGCCACCTCTAGCGGGGGGACTAACTACAATGAGCAGTTCTTC. It yields the protein CATSSGGTNYNEQFF. Looking up the rest from reference TRBV5-1 and TRBJ2-1 gives the full variable domain: KAGVTQTPRYLIKTRGQQVTLSCSPISGHRSVSWYQQTPGQGLQFLFEYFSETQRNKGNFPGRFSGRQFSNSRSEMNVSTLELGDSALYLCATSSGGTNYNEQFFGPGTRLTVL.

In its sample, this clone was seen a few times. The V gene is TRBV19, the J gene TRBJ2-2; D is possibly TRBD2 (6 bases). The CDR3 covers 11 residues. The germline V gene encodes CDR1 LNHDA and CDR2 SQIVND (reference sequence). V was cut by 8 bases and J by 11 bases, with 12 bases left in between. The CDR3 reads CASLAGPELFF. For the CDR3, the DNA is TGTGCCAGTCTGGCGGGGCCCGAGCTGTTTTTT.

The rearrangement links TRBV5-1 to TRBJ1-1; TRBD1 matches at 10 bases. The ends lost 5 bases at V and 0 bases at J; junction bases unmatched: 7. Germline V gene lookup returns CDR1 SGHRS and CDR2 YFSETQ. The CDR3 is made up of 16 amino acids. The CDR3 loop reads CASRDDRGHMNTEAFF. CDR3 in DNA: TGCGCCAGCAGGGACGACAGGGGGCACATGAACACTGAAGCTTTCTTT.